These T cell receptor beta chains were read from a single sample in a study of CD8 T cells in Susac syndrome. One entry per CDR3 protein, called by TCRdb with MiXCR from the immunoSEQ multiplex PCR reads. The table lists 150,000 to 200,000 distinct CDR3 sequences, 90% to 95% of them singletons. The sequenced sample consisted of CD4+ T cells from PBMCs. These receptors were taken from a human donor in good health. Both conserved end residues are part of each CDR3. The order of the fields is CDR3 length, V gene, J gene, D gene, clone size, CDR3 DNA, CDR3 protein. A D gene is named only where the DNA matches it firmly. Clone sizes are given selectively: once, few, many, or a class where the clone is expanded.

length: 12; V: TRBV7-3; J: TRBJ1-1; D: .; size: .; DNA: TGTGCCAGCAGCGGCCCTAGCACTGAAGCTTTCTTT; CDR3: CASSGPSTEAFF
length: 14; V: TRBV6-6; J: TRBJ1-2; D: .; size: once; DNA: TGTGCCAGCAGCCCTCTCGGATTACTATATGGCTACACCTTC; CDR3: CASSPLGLLYGYTF
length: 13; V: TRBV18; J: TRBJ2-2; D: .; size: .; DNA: TGTGCCAGCTCACCCCCTGGAACCGGGGAGCTGTTTTTT; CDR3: CASSPPGTGELFF
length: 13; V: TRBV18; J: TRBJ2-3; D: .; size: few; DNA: TGTGCCAGCTCACCATTGGGCACAGATACGCAGTATTTT; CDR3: CASSPLGTDTQYF
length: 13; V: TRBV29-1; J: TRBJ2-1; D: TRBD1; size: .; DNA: TGCAGCGTCGGACTCTGGACAGGCCCAGAGCAGTTCTTC; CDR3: CSVGLWTGPEQFF
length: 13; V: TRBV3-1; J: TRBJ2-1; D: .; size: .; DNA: TGTGCCAGCAGCCAAGATAGGCGAGGTGAGCAGTTCTTC; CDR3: CASSQDRRGEQFF
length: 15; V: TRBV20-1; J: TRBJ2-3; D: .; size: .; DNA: TGCAGTGCTAGAGAGGTGGGGTTAGTCTCAGATACGCAGTATTTT; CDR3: CSAREVGLVSDTQYF
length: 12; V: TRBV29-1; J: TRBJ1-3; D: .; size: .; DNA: TGCAGCGTTGAAAGGGCTGGAAACACCATATATTTT; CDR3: CSVERAGNTIYF
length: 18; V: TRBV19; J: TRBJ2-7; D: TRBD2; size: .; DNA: TGTGCCAGTAGTATAGATGCCTCTGGTAGCGGGGGTCTGGGGGAGCAGTACTTC; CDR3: CASSIDASGSGGLGEQYF
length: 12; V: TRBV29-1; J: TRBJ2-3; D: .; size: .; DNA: TGCAGCGTTGAGAGGGGTGGGGATACGCAGTATTTT; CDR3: CSVERGGDTQYF
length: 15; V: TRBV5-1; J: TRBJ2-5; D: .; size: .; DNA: TGCGCCAGCAGCCCCGCGCTGGGCCTCCAAGAGACCCAGTACTTC; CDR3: CASSPALGLQETQYF
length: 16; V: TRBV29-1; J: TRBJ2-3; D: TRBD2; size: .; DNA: TGCAGCGTTGCCGCGGGGGGTGGGCCTTACACAGATACGCAGTATTTT; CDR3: CSVAAGGGPYTDTQYF
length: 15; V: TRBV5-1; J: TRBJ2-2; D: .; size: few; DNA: TGCGCCAGCAGCCCCCAGACAGGGAACACCGGGGAGCTGTTTTTT; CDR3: CASSPQTGNTGELFF
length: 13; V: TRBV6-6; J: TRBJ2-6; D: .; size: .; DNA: TGTGCCAGGGGGCGCCCTGGGGCCAACGTCCTGACTTTC; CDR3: CARGRPGANVLTF
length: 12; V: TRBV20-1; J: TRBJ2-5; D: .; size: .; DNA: TGCAGTGCTCCCCATGAGGGTAGGACCCAGTACTTC; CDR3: CSAPHEGRTQYF
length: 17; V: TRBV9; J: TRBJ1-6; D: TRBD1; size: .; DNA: TGTGCCAGCAGCGAGTCCCCTACAGGGGTGTATAATTCACCCCTCCACTTT; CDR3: CASSESPTGVYNSPLHF
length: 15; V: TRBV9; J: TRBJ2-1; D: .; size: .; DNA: TGTGCCAGCAGTGTACAGGGTCCCCCAGGAAATGAGCAGTTCTTC; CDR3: CASSVQGPPGNEQFF
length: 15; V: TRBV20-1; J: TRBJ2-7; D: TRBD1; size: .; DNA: TGCAGTGCTAGAAGACCGGGACAGAAACTTTACGAGCAGTACTTC; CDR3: CSARRPGQKLYEQYF
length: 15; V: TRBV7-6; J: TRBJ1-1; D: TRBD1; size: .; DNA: TGTGCCAGCAGCCCGCAACAGGGGTACGCCGGTGAAGCTTTCTTT; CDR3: CASSPQQGYAGEAFF
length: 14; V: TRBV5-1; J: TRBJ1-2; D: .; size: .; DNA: TGCGCCAGCAGCGAACAGCTGCCTAACTATGGCTACACCTTC; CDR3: CASSEQLPNYGYTF
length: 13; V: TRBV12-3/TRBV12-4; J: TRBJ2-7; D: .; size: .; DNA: TGTGCCAGCAGTTTACACAGGGCCTACGAGCAGTACTTC; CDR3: CASSLHRAYEQYF
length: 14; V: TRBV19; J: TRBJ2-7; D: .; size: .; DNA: TGTGCCAGTAGGACGTCCGGGATGAGGAGCGAGCAGTACTTC; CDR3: CASRTSGMRSEQYF
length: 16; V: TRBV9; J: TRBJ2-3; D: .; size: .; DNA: TGTGCCAGCAGCCCTCGGGGGACACTCGCCACAGATACGCAGTATTTT; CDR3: CASSPRGTLATDTQYF
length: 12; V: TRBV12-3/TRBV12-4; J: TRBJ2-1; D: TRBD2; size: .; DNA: TGTGCCAGCAGTTTTATAGCGGGGACGATGTTCTTC; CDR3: CASSFIAGTMFF
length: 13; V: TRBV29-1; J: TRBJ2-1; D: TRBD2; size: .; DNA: TGCAGCGTCGGACTAGCGGGGAGCAATGAGCAGTTCTTC; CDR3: CSVGLAGSNEQFF
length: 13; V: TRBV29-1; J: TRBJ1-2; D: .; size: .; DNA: TGCAGCGTTGAATTAAGCTGGCGGGATGGCTACACCTTC; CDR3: CSVELSWRDGYTF
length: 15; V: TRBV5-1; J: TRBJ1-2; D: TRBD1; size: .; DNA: TGCGCCAGCAGCTATCGACAGGGAGACTCCTATGGCTACACCTTC; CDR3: CASSYRQGDSYGYTF
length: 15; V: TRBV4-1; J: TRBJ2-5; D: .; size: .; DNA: TGCGCCAGCAGCCAAGTACAACTTAACAGCGAGACCCAGTACTTC; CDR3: CASSQVQLNSETQYF
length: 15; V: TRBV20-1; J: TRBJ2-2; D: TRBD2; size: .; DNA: TGCAGTGCCCCCAGCGGGGGGCTTGGCACCGGGGAGCTGTTTTTT; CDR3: CSAPSGGLGTGELFF